This T cell receptor beta chain is drawn from a study of a mutant IDH1 vaccine in newly diagnosed glioma. The table came from immunoSEQ multiplex PCR; TCRdb's copy has only in-frame clones and leaves some out. Of about 54,000 clones listed, approximately 80% were seen once; the top ten hold nearly 20%. Time point in this sample: baseline, week 1 (first vaccination visit). Treatment: pre-vaccination baseline after standard-of-care therapy. CDR1 is MNHEY and CDR2 is SVGAGI in the germline V gene. The CDR3 spans 14 residues. With 2 bases removed from V and 1 base from J, the gap between germline ends came to 9 bases.

The receptor comes from a man younger than 35 with glioma. The J gene is TRBJ2-7, the V gene TRBV6-5; D is undetermined. The specimen was PBMCs, collected from a glioma patient treated with radiotherapy, temozolomide or both. The CDR3 is CASSYRVESYEQYF. The CDR3 bases are TGTGCCAGCAGTTACCGGGTGGAGTCCTACGAGCAGTACTTC.